This TCR beta chain was identified in a study of shared clonotypes between healthy human individuals. In this sample, this clone turned up once. The method was immunoSEQ multiplex PCR; TCRdb's version includes in-frame clones alone and lacks a portion of them. The sample contains 900,000 to 1,200,000 clones, around 82% of which appear only once. CDR1 and CDR2 (germline): LGHNA, YNFKEQ. The CDR3 sequence is 15 residues long. V trimming: 4 bases; J trimming: 5 bases; junction bases outside the gene matches: 7. This TCR derives from a man between 18 and 35 years old in good health. Some clones in this sample may be carry-over from other donors' samples. Sequencing was carried out using memory CD4+ T cells from PBMCs. Subset of the sample: CD45RA-negative fraction. The chain uses TRBV4-2 and TRBJ2-2; 7 nucleotides line up with TRBD2. Here the CDR3 reads CASSPRTSGTGELFF. The DNA for the CDR3 is TGTGCCAGCAGCCCTCGGACTAGTGGGACCGGGGAGCTGTTTTTT.